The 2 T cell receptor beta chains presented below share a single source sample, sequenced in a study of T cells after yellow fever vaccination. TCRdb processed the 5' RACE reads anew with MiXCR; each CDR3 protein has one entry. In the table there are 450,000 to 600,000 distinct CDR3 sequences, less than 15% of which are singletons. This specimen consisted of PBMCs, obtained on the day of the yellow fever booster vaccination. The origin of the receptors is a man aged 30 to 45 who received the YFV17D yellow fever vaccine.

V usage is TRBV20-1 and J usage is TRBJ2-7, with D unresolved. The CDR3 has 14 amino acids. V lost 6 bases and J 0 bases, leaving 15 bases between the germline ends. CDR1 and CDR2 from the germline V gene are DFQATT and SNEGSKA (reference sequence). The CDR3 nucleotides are TGCAGTGCCCTGCCGGCAGGCCTCTCCTACGAGCAGTACTTC. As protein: CSALPAGLSYEQYF.

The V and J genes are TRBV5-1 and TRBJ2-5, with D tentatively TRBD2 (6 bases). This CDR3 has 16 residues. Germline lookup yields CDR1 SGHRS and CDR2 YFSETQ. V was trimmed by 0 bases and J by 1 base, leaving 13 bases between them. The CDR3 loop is CASSLEASGFQETQYF. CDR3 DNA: TGCGCCAGCAGCTTGGAGGCCAGCGGGTTCCAAGAGACCCAGTACTTC.